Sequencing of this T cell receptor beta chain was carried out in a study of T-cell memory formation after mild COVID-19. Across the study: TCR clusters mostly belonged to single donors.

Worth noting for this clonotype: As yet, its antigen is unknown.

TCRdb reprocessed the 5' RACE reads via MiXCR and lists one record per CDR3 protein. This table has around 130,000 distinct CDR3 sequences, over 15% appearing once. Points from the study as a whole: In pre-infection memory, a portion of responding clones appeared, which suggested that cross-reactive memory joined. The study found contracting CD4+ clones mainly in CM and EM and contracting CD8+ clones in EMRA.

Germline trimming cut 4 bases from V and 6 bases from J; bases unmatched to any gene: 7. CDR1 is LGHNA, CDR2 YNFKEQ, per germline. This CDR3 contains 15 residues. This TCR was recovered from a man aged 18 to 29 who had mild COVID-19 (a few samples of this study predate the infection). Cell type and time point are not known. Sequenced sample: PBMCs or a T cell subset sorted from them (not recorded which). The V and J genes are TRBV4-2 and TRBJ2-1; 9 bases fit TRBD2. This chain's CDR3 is CASSPGGGAGNEQFF. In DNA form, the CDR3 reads TGTGCCAGCAGCCCCGGCGGGGGGGCCGGCAATGAGCAGTTCTTC.